What follows is one TCR beta chain and its context. Its specificity is not known. This may arise from a read error, as a much more abundant clone is one base away. The record originates from a study of glioma-infiltrating T cells. The iRepertoire nested amplicon-rescue multiplex PCR amplified TCR alpha and beta CDR3s from RNA. Via MiXCR, TCRdb re-called the multiplex PCR reads, giving one row per CDR3 protein. The sample gives about 190,000 distinct CDR3 sequences, 32% of which show up once; about 19% is in the top ten. CDR3 length: 13 amino acids. Germline lookup yields CDR1 DFQATT and CDR2 SNEGSKA (reference sequence). Study-level points and caveats: Tissue-blood divergence was below expectation in non-neoplastic patients, above in gliomas. Only very few CDR3 sequences appeared in both tissue and blood.

The origin of this receptor is a human donor with low-grade glioma or glioblastoma, undergoing nonglioma brain surgery, or in good health (not recorded which). Sequencing input: glioma tissue, nonneoplastic brain tissue, or PBMCs (not recorded which). The chain recombines TRBV20-1 with TRBJ1-3; no reliable D call. The CDR3 nucleotides are TGCAGTGCTTGGACGGACCCTGGATACACCATATATTTT. Translation: CSAWTDPGYTIYF.